These 19 T cell receptor beta chains originate from one sample sequenced in a study of CD8 T cells in ankylosing spondylitis (dated by TCRdb to 2015 to 2018). Libraries were prepared through 5' RACE. The sequencer listed for this sample is Illumina HiSeq 2500. TCRdb trimmed the raw reads at Q25, called clones with MiXCR and kept productive beta chains. Under each unique CDR3 protein, matching rows form one entry showing the most common genes and DNA. For this sample the table gives about 120,000 distinct CDR3 sequences, of which around 13% were detected only once. The ten most abundant clones make up around 3% of the sample. Sequenced sample: blood, either unsorted or a sorted T cell fraction (not recorded which). The source is a female donor with ankylosing spondylitis or in good health (not recorded which).

This clonotype appeared many times. The chain recombines TRBV20-1 with TRBJ2-1, with 10 positions matching TRBD2. Per germline, CDR1 DFQATT and CDR2 SNEGSKA (reference sequence). The V and J ends lost 8 bases and 3 bases, in that order; junction bases with no gene match: 7. This CDR3 has 14 residues. The CDR3 loop is CSCSLAGGYNEQFF. CDR3 in DNA: TGCAGTTGTTCTTTAGCGGGAGGCTACAATGAGCAGTTCTTC.

At least ten counts were recorded for this clonotype. J is TRBJ2-3 and V is TRBV29-1; TRBD1 matches 7 bases. Germline V gene lookup returns CDR1 SQVTM and CDR2 ANQGSEA. This CDR3 has 13 residues. Germline trimming cut 6 bases from V and 4 bases from J; bases unmatched to any gene: 7. The CDR3 DNA reads TGCAGCGTGGTCGACAGGGCTCCAGATACGCAGTATTTT. As protein: CSVVDRAPDTQYF.

This clonotype was recorded a few times. V is TRBV5-1 and J is TRBJ2-7, with D perhaps being TRBD1 or TRBD2 (6 bases each). V shed 1 base and J shed 5 bases, with 13 bases lying between them. Germline CDR1 and CDR2: SGHRS and YFSETQ. The CDR3 has 14 amino acids. CDR3 sequence reads: CASSLSPGADEQYF. The CDR3 DNA reads as TGCGCCAGCAGCTTGAGTCCGGGGGCGGACGAGCAGTACTTC.

In this sample, this clonotype turned up a few times. The chain links TRBV7-2 to TRBJ2-5; 7 positions match TRBD1. CDR3 size: 13 residues. Germline V gene lookup returns CDR1 SGHTA and CDR2 FQGNSA. V dropped 7 bases and J dropped 5; count of bases not matched to a gene: 7. CDR3 sequence (DNA): TGTGCCAGCACCCCGACAGGGACGGAGACCCAGTACTTC. This gives the protein CASTPTGTETQYF.

A few counts support this clonotype. V usage is TRBV12-3 or TRBV12-4 and J usage is TRBJ1-5, with 7 bases that match TRBD1. Trimming took 7 bases from V and 2 from J; bases not matched to a gene: 8. The CDR3 extends over 15 amino acids. The CDR3 nucleotides are TGTGCCAGCACGCCGCAAACAGGGGGCAATCAGCCCCAGCATTTT. Protein product: CASTPQTGGNQPQHF.

Points on this clonotype: Sequence at one end of the junction differs from germline and may be a read error. The gene calls are TRBV7-7 and TRBJ2-2, with D perhaps assigned TRBD1 or TRBD2 (5 bases each). The CDR3 length is 16 residues. Germline V gene data show CDR1 as SSHAT and CDR2 as FNYEAQ (reference sequence). The CDR3 region has the DNA TGTGCTAGCAGCTTAGTCCCAGGGAGTCGAACCGGGGAGCTGTTTTTT. Translation gives CASSLVPGSRTGELFF.

This clonotype was seen repeatedly, ten times or more. The rearrangement uses TRBV12-3 or TRBV12-4 and TRBJ2-1, with D possibly being TRBD2 (6 bases). The CDR3 loop spans 13 amino acids. V was cut by 5 bases and J by 9 bases, with 14 bases left in between. In DNA, the CDR3 is TGTGCCAGCAGTCCGACCGGAGGGGCTGAGCAGTTCTTC. Translated: CASSPTGGAEQFF.

This chain connects TRBV5-1 to TRBJ1-2; 7 bases are shared with TRBD1. The CDR3 has 13 amino acids. Looked up from germline, CDR1 is SGHRS and CDR2 is YFSETQ. Trimming cost V 0 bases and J 8 bases; bases outside gene matches: 4. CDR3 bases: TGCGCCAGCAGCTTGGACAGGGGTGGAGGCTACACCTTC. Translated, it gives CASSLDRGGGYTF.

The chain employs TRBV11-2 and TRBJ2-7; 8 bases fit TRBD2. The V segment lost 5 bases and the J segment 3 bases; nucleotides outside the gene matches: 9. The CDR3 is 15 amino acids. Germline V gives CDR1 SGHAT, CDR2 FQNNGV. CDR3 nucleotides: TGTGCCAGCAGCCTGACAGCGGGGGCCATCTACGAGCAGTACTTC. Translation: CASSLTAGAIYEQYF.

The gene calls are TRBV18 and TRBJ2-7; TRBD1 might be the D (5 bases). Per germline, CDR1 KGHSH and CDR2 LQKENI. V was shortened by 2 bases and J by 1 base, with 9 bases between the two germline ends. There are 14 residues in the CDR3. CDR3 sequence (DNA): TGTGCCAGCTCACCAGTACAGGATTCCTACGAGCAGTACTTC. Translating it yields CASSPVQDSYEQYF.

The chain carries TRBV25-1 and TRBJ2-5; 10 bases match TRBD2. Germline V lookup: CDR1 MGHDK, CDR2 SYGVNS. Trimming removed 3 bases from V and 4 bases from J; junction bases left unmatched: 2. CDR3 length: 14 residues. The CDR3 region is CASSDRLAGETQYF. CDR3 nucleotide sequence: TGTGCCAGCAGTGACCGACTAGCGGGAGAGACCCAGTACTTC.

With respect to this clonotype: A junction boundary mismatches the germline segment, possibly from a read error. The chain links TRBV5-4 to TRBJ2-6; 10 nucleotides line up with TRBD1. The CDR3 runs to 18 residues. Germline values: CDR1 SGHNT, CDR2 YYREEE (reference sequence). The DNA of the CDR3 is TGTGCCAGCAGCCGTACGGGACAGGGGTTTGGTGGGGCCGACGTCCTGACTTTC. The encoded protein is CASSRTGQGFGGADVLTF.

A few counts support this clonotype. This chain uses TRBV27 with TRBJ1-1; TRBD1 aligns across 10 bases. CDR1 and CDR2 (germline): MNHEY, SMNVEV (reference sequence). With V trimmed by 3 bases and J by 11 bases, 6 bases remained unmatched. The CDR3 extends over 13 amino acids. The CDR3 DNA reads TGTGCCAGCAGTTTGGGGACAGGGGTCAGGGCTTTCTTT. This sequence encodes CASSLGTGVRAFF.

This clonotype was counted at least ten times. This chain's CDR3 is CASSSPRDTYNEQFF. The CDR3 coding sequence is TGTGCCAGCAGCTCCCCCCGGGACACATACAATGAGCAGTTCTTC. The genes are TRBV7-8 and TRBJ2-1; TRBD1 might be the D (6 bases). The CDR3 loop spans 15 amino acids. CDR1 and CDR2 (germline): SGHVS, FQNEAQ. V was trimmed by 4 bases and J by 4 bases, leaving 14 bases between them.

There are many counts of this clonotype. In DNA form, the CDR3 reads TGCAGTGCTAGTCCCCTCGGCACAGATACGCAGTATTTT. Its protein product is CSASPLGTDTQYF. The rearrangement joins TRBV20-1 to TRBJ2-3; D gene unclear. Germline V gene data show CDR1 as DFQATT and CDR2 as SNEGSKA (reference sequence). The V and J ends lost 3 bases and 1 base respectively, with 8 bases between them. The CDR3 length is 13 residues.

This clonotype was recorded many times. The gene calls are TRBV5-5 and TRBJ1-1; possible D gene TRBD1, 5 bases. Trimming took off 4 bases at V and 4 bases at J, with 14 bases between the two ends. This CDR3 spans 14 amino acids. In germline, CDR1 is SGHKS, CDR2 YYEKEE (reference sequence). Here the CDR3 DNA reads TGTGCCAGCAGCGCAGACCAGGGAGGCACTGAAGCTTTCTTT. Its protein product is CASSADQGGTEAFF.

The chain is built from TRBV30 and TRBJ1-5, with TRBD1 matching 7 bases. CDR3 size: 15 residues. V gave up 2 bases and J gave up 4 bases; unmatched junction bases: 8. Germline V gene lookup returns CDR1 GTSNPN and CDR2 SVGIG (reference sequence). The CDR3 sequence: CAWSFPDRQNQPQHF. The CDR3 bases are TGTGCCTGGAGTTTCCCGGACAGGCAGAATCAGCCCCAGCATTTT.

This chain uses TRBV7-2 with TRBJ2-5; D is uncertain. Germline loops: CDR1 SGHTA, CDR2 FQGNSA. The CDR3 covers 16 residues. V dropped 2 bases and J dropped 2 bases, with 15 bases sitting between them. The CDR3 sequence is CASSLRSWVSQETQYF. DNA for the CDR3: TGTGCCAGCAGCTTAAGATCCTGGGTATCACAAGAGACCCAGTACTTC.

This clonotype was recorded at least ten times. The chain links TRBV20-1 to TRBJ2-3; 12 nucleotides match TRBD2. After removal of 5 bases from V and 4 bases from J, the junction contained 7 bases not matched to a gene. Germline V lookup: CDR1 DFQATT, CDR2 SNEGSKA (reference sequence). This CDR3 has 15 amino acids. The CDR3 bases are TGCAGTGCTGCTAGCGGGGGGGCCCGGTCAGATACGCAGTATTTT. Translating it yields CSAASGGARSDTQYF.